This record covers a single T cell receptor (beta chain). This entry is derived from a study of blood T cell repertoires in COVID-19. Using immunoSEQ multiplex PCR, the repertoire was profiled, and TCRdb retains in-frame clones only, with some absent. The sample records around 210,000 clones, around 85% being singletons. This CDR3 is 13 amino acids long. From germline, CDR1 is SGHRS and CDR2 YFSETQ. V lost 4 bases to trimming and J lost 6 bases; unmatched junction nucleotides: 5. This TCR was recovered from a man aged 55-75 years with COVID-19, enrolled during active disease. Sequenced sample: peripheral blood. This rearrangement joins TRBV5-1 to TRBJ2-7; 9 bases line up with TRBD1. The CDR3 reads CASSHGTGSEQYF. The CDR3 DNA sequence: TGCGCCAGCAGCCACGGGACAGGGAGCGAGCAGTACTTC.